Below are 13 T cell receptor beta chains sequenced from a single sample in a study of T cell responses to AZD1222 COVID-19 vaccine. Produced via immunoSEQ multiplex PCR; TCRdb's table is partial and in-frame only. Among about 90,000 clones listed, just over 85% were seen once. Sequencing used peripheral blood, obtained on day 0 of AZD1222 vaccination. These receptors were taken from an adult in good health.

The chain is built from TRBV28 and TRBJ1-2; no reliable D call. The CDR3 contains 13 residues. Germline assignment: CDR1 MDHEN and CDR2 SYDVKM. V dropped 1 base and J dropped 8 bases, with 11 bases sitting between them. Here the CDR3 reads CASSLFSDSGYTF. The CDR3 region has the DNA TGTGCCAGCAGTTTATTTAGTGACTCGGGCTACACCTTC.

This sequence joins TRBV6-2 or TRBV6-3 and TRBJ2-7, with D uncertain. CDR3 length: 16 residues. Germline V CDR1 and CDR2: MNHEY, SVGEGT. Trimming pared 5 bases from V and 0 bases from J, leaving 17 bases between. The CDR3 DNA reads as TGTGCCAGCAGTAGAACAGACGTGAAATACTCCTACGAGCAGTACTTC. Translating it yields CASSRTDVKYSYEQYF.

This chain links TRBV11-3 with TRBJ2-7, with D unresolved. The CDR3 length is 14 residues. Germline V gene data show CDR1 as SGHNT and CDR2 as YENEEA. Trimming took 2 bases from V and 0 from J, leaving 8 bases between them. In DNA, the CDR3 is TGTGCCAGCAGCTTACAACAGAGCTCCTACGAGCAGTACTTC. Translating gives CASSLQQSSYEQYF.

The CDR3: CASLTGGGGNEKLFF. CDR3 sequence (DNA): TGTGCAAGTTTAACGGGGGGAGGAGGTAATGAAAAACTGTTTTTT. The chain is built from TRBV2 and TRBJ1-4; TRBD1 is a possible D gene (5 bases). Germline lookup yields CDR1 SNHLY and CDR2 FYNNEI. This CDR3 comprises 15 residues.

In this sample, this clone turned up once. This chain joins TRBV25-1 and TRBJ2-2, with a possible D match to TRBD2 (5 bases). CDR1 MGHDK and CDR2 SYGVNS come from the germline V gene. V was clipped by 1 base and J by 6 bases, with 9 bases between them. This CDR3 contains 14 residues. This chain's CDR3 is CASSESGVPGELFF. In nucleotides, the CDR3 is TGTGCCAGCAGTGAATCCGGGGTACCCGGGGAGCTGTTTTTT.

The V call is TRBV6-5, the J call TRBJ1-1, with D maybe TRBD1 (6 bases). This CDR3 has 14 residues. V gave up 0 bases and J gave up 7 bases, with 12 bases separating them. Germline V CDR1 and CDR2: MNHEY, SVGAGI. The CDR3 coding sequence is TGTGCCAGCAGTTACTCTCAGGGGATGGTTGAAGCTTTCTTT. This codes for CASSYSQGMVEAFF.

The chain couples TRBV6-6 to TRBJ1-5; 7 positions match TRBD1. The CDR3 loop spans 15 amino acids. Germline assignment: CDR1 MNHNY and CDR2 SVGAGI (reference sequence). V shed 6 bases and J 1 base; nucleotides not matched to a gene: 6. The CDR3 loop is CASRSEQGSNQPQHF. The CDR3 nucleotides read TGTGCCAGCAGATCTGAACAGGGGAGCAATCAGCCCCAGCATTTT.

The rearrangement joins TRBV4-3 to TRBJ1-2; TRBD1 matches at 8 bases. The junction had 0 bases not matched to a gene; V was cut back by 1 base and J by 8 bases. This CDR3 region has 12 residues. Per the germline V gene, CDR1 is LGHNA and CDR2 is YSLEER. CDR3 bases: TGCGCCAGCAGCCAAGGACAGGGGGGCTACACCTTC. Amino acids: CASSQGQGGYTF.

This rearrangement joins TRBV7-2 to TRBJ2-3; D possibly corresponds to TRBD2 (6 bases). The CDR3 is 16 amino acids. Trimming pared 0 bases from V and 0 bases from J, leaving 10 bases between. Germline assignment: CDR1 SGHTA and CDR2 FQGNSA. The CDR3 here is CASSLARAGSTDTQYF. The CDR3 DNA reads as TGTGCCAGCAGCTTAGCGCGTGCGGGGAGCACAGATACGCAGTATTTT.

This clone was seen only once. The chain employs TRBV3-1 (or the pseudogene TRBV3-2) and TRBJ2-7, with 7 bases that match TRBD1. This CDR3 is built from 15 residues. V shed 2 bases, J shed 6 bases, and the junction held 10 bases outside the gene matches. Germline V gives CDR1 LGHDT, CDR2 YNNKEL (reference sequence). In DNA, the CDR3 is TGTGCCAGCAGCCAATTCCCTGGCAGGGGGATCGAGCAGTACTTC. Its protein product is CASSQFPGRGIEQYF.

The chain has TRBV20-1 and TRBJ2-6; no firm D call. Germline CDR1 is DFQATT and CDR2 is SNEGSKA (reference sequence). CDR3 size: 14 residues. Trimming took off 3 bases at V and 1 base at J, with 7 bases between the two ends. This CDR3 is CSASFLSGANVLTF. DNA of the CDR3: TGCAGTGCTAGTTTCCTGTCTGGGGCCAACGTCCTGACTTTC.

Comment on this clone: The same CDR3 can be traced to other DNA sequences in this sample. The chain recombines TRBV18 with TRBJ2-7; a weak D match, TRBD1 (6 bases). Germline V gene sequence: CDR1 KGHSH, CDR2 LQKENI. This CDR3 is built from 14 residues. The V end lost 2 bases, the J end lost 3 bases, and 11 bases lay between the germline ends. CDR3 sequence reads: CASSPSTGIYEQYF. CDR3 coding DNA: TGTGCCAGCTCACCAAGCACAGGGATCTACGAGCAGTACTTC.

About this clone: Mismatch with germline at one junction end may stem from a read error. The gene calls are TRBV30 and TRBJ2-7; TRBD1 aligns across 7 bases. The V gene's germline CDR1 is GTSNPN and CDR2 SVGIG (reference sequence). This CDR3 is 14 amino acids long. The CDR3 coding sequence is TGTGCCTGGGGTGTAGGGCAGGGGGTTGAAGAGCAGTACTTC. Translating it yields CAWGVGQGVEEQYF.